This T cell receptor (beta chain) was obtained from a study of blood T cell repertoires in COVID-19. Background on the study: COVID-19 samples, acute and convalescent, were from the United States, Italy and Spain.

Germline V CDR1 and CDR2: MDHEN, SYDVKM. This CDR3 is 15 amino acids long. The V gene end was trimmed by 4 bases and the J gene end by 3 bases; junction bases not matched to a gene: 5. Authors' methods: For nucleated cells, counts were estimated from reference gene primer amplification. Only in-frame clones appear in the TCRdb table, and some are missing; sequencing was by immunoSEQ multiplex PCR. The V and J calls and clone size come from that table; D and trimming were worked out from the DNA. Altogether 110,000 or so clones are present, about four fifths being singletons, with the ten largest covering approximately 4.1%.

V gene TRBV28 combines with J gene TRBJ1-5, with TRBD1 identical over 8 bases. This receptor was obtained from a woman in her sixties or seventies with acute or convalescent COVID-19. Sequenced input: peripheral blood. CDR3 region: CASSSGGFDNQPQHF. The CDR3 nucleotides read TGTGCCAGCAGTTCAGGGGGCTTTGACAATCAGCCCCAGCATTTT.